These 11 T cell receptor beta chains came from one sample sequenced in a study of shared clonotypes between healthy human individuals. Assay used: immunoSEQ multiplex PCR; TCRdb lists only in-frame clones, some missing. In the table there are 520,000 or so clones, 79% of which are singletons. Sequenced material: PBMCs. These receptors were collected from a woman in her thirties or forties in good health. Some clones in this sample may be carry-over from other donors' samples.

CDR3 sequence reads: CASSLSGRGDEQYF. CDR3 coding DNA: TGCGCCAGCAGCTTGAGCGGTAGGGGCGACGAGCAGTACTTC. J is TRBJ2-7 and V is TRBV5-1; tentatively, D is TRBD1 or TRBD2 (5 bases each). The CDR3 runs 14 residues. Germline CDR1 SGHRS, CDR2 YFSETQ. V lost 1 base and J 5 bases, leaving 13 bases between the germline ends.

V and J are TRBV11-2 and TRBJ2-7; 9 nucleotides line up with TRBD1. The J segment lost 2 bases and the V segment lost 2 bases, leaving 4 bases of the junction unmatched. The CDR3 totals 15 residues. CDR1 and CDR2 from the germline V gene are SGHAT and FQNNGV. The CDR3 protein is CASSLIQGAAYEQYF. The CDR3 coding sequence is TGTGCCAGCAGCTTAATACAGGGGGCAGCCTACGAGCAGTACTTC.

J is TRBJ1-5 and V is TRBV28; D is uncertain. In germline, CDR1 is MDHEN, CDR2 SYDVKM. V lost 1 base, J lost 0 bases, and 13 bases lay in between. CDR3 length: 17 amino acids. Written as DNA, the CDR3 is TGTGCCAGCAGTTTATCGACGGCAGCTTATAGCAATCAGCCCCAGCATTTT. Its translation: CASSLSTAAYSNQPQHF.

The chain links TRBV6-6 to TRBJ1-1; weak D call: TRBD1 (5 bases). The CDR3 consists of 16 residues. Germline V CDR1 and CDR2: MNHNY, SVGAGI (reference sequence). The V gene lost 6 bases and the J gene lost 2 bases, with 19 bases spanning the gap. CDR3 coding DNA: TGTGCCAGCAGCCCCCTGGGGGGGTACCGAAACACTGAAGCTTTCTTT. Protein product: CASSPLGGYRNTEAFF.

The chain has TRBV4-1 and TRBJ2-7; 7 bases are shared with TRBD2. The CDR3 spans 15 residues. The germline CDR1 and CDR2 sequences are MGHRA and YSYEKL. The ends lost 1 base at V and 2 bases at J; junction bases unmatched: 5. The CDR3 nucleotides read TGCGCCAGCAGCCAAGGTTCCAGCGGGACCTACGAGCAGTACTTC. Translation: CASSQGSSGTYEQYF.

CDR3 in amino acids: CATRSGPGETQYF. CDR3 DNA sequence: TGTGCCACCCGTAGCGGGCCGGGGGAGACCCAGTACTTC. The chain is built from TRBV6-1 and TRBJ2-5; 7 bases agree with TRBD2. Trimming at V came to 10 bases and at J to 5 bases, leaving 10 bases not matched to a gene. CDR3 length: 13 amino acids. CDR1 and CDR2 (germline): MNHNS, SASEGT.

This clone was recorded a few times. V gene TRBV7-9 combines with J gene TRBJ1-2; TRBD1 matches at 8 bases. There are 16 residues in the CDR3. Germline CDR1 SEHNR, CDR2 FQNEAQ (reference sequence). V dropped 1 base and J dropped 6; count of bases not matched to a gene: 10. CDR3 DNA sequence: TGTGCCAGCAGCTTAGGGGGACAGGAAGGGAACAATGGCTACACCTTC. Protein sequence: CASSLGGQEGNNGYTF.

The chain uses TRBV28 and TRBJ1-5; no firm D call. Germline V gene data show CDR1 as MDHEN and CDR2 as SYDVKM. V was pared by 0 bases and J by 5 bases, with 8 bases between. The CDR3 totals 14 residues. This CDR3 is CASSLWAAYQPQHF. CDR3 bases: TGTGCCAGCAGTTTATGGGCAGCTTATCAGCCCCAGCATTTT.

The chain employs TRBV7-2 and TRBJ2-1, with TRBD2 identical over 7 bases. The V and J ends lost 2 bases and 7 bases, in that order; junction bases with no gene match: 11. Per germline, CDR1 SGHTA and CDR2 FQGNSA. CDR3 length: 16 residues. DNA for the CDR3: TGTGCCAGCAGCTTATCTGACGGAGCGGGGTTGAATGAGCAGTTCTTC. Amino acids: CASSLSDGAGLNEQFF.

The genes are TRBV11-3 and TRBJ2-3, with D possibly TRBD2 on 5 matching bases. Trimming pared 0 bases from V and 0 bases from J, leaving 10 bases between. The CDR3 is 16 amino acids. The germline gives CDR1 SGHNT, CDR2 YENEEA. The CDR3 sequence is CASSLDFPGSTDTQYF. The CDR3 region has the DNA TGTGCCAGCAGCTTAGATTTCCCGGGGAGCACAGATACGCAGTATTTT. The complete variable domain, with remaining parts taken from reference TRBV11-3 and TRBJ2-3, reads EAGVVQSPRYKIIEKKQPVAFWCNPISGHNTLYWYLQNLGQGPELLIRYENEEAVDDSQLPKDRFSAERLKGVDSTLKIQPAELGDSAVYLCASSLDFPGSTDTQYFGPGTRLTVL.

This chain joins TRBV10-3 and TRBJ2-1, with D possibly matching TRBD2 (6 bases). Germline values: CDR1 ENHRY, CDR2 SYGVKD. Trimming left V 6 bases short and J 1 base short, with 10 bases between. CDR3 length: 14 residues. CDR3 coding DNA: TGTGCCATCAGGGGGACTGGATCCTACAATGAGCAGTTCTTC. Amino acid sequence: CAIRGTGSYNEQFF.